This entry is about one T cell receptor beta chain. This entry belongs to a study of blood T cell repertoires in COVID-19. Study details: The samples span acute and convalescent COVID-19 from the United States, Italy and Spain.

Original methodology: Nucleated cell number was recorded as an estimate derived from reference gene primer amplification. Sequencing was performed with immunoSEQ multiplex PCR; in TCRdb, only in-frame clones are kept and a portion is missing. V and J calls and clone size are those listed in that table; D and trimming were worked out from the DNA. In the table there are more than 200,000 clones, under 90% of which are singletons. The V segment lost 0 bases and the J segment 1 base; nucleotides outside the gene matches: 7. Germline values: CDR1 SGDLS, CDR2 YYNGEE. CDR3 size: 17 residues. The rearrangement joins TRBV9 to TRBJ1-1; 9 bases align to TRBD1. The sample comprised peripheral blood. The TCR was taken from a man in his 60s with acute or convalescent COVID-19. Written as DNA, the CDR3 is TGTGCCAGCAGCGTAGGGGGGACAGGGAAGGAGAACACTGAAGCTTTCTTT. Its translation is CASSVGGTGKENTEAFF.